Presented here are 13 T cell receptor beta chains from one specimen sequenced in a study of shared clonotypes between healthy human individuals. Using immunoSEQ multiplex PCR, the repertoire was profiled, and TCRdb retains in-frame clones only, with some absent. The sample lists about 1 million clones, about 80% occurring once. The sequenced sample was memory CD4+ T cells sorted from blood. Stated subset: CD45RA-negative fraction. These receptors all stem from a young man in good health.

The rearrangement joins TRBV9 to TRBJ2-7, with unresolved D. The CDR3 runs 15 residues. Between the trimmed V and J ends, which lost 0 bases and 0 bases, there was a span of 10 bases. Germline V gives CDR1 SGDLS, CDR2 YYNGEE. CDR3 protein: CASSVDAALSYEQYF. The CDR3 bases are TGTGCCAGCAGCGTAGACGCAGCCCTCTCCTACGAGCAGTACTTC.

This clone was detected only a few times. CDR3 loop: CASSPTEGLPAKLFF. The CDR3 bases are TGCGCCAGCAGCCCCACGGAGGGGCTCCCGGCAAAACTGTTTTTT. The chain couples TRBV5-1 to TRBJ1-4; possible D gene TRBD1, 5 bases. V shed 4 bases and J shed 10 bases, with 20 bases lying between them. The germline V gene has CDR1 SGHRS and CDR2 YFSETQ. This CDR3 has 15 residues.

This clone is a singleton in its sample. This chain connects TRBV28 to TRBJ2-1; D unresolved. The CDR3 sequence is 13 residues long. Germline V lookup: CDR1 MDHEN, CDR2 SYDVKM. The V end was cut by 2 bases, the J end by 7 bases, with 9 bases between. The CDR3 spells CASSLVVGNEQFF. Written as DNA, the CDR3 is TGTGCCAGCAGTTTAGTTGTTGGGAATGAGCAGTTCTTC.

The chain is built from TRBV2 and TRBJ1-1; unclear D gene. Germline V gene lookup returns CDR1 SNHLY and CDR2 FYNNEI. V shed 7 bases and J shed 4 bases, with 13 bases lying between them. This CDR3 contains 13 residues. CDR3 DNA sequence: TGTGCCAGCAACGGGGAGGGCCGCACTGAAGCTTTCTTT. Its translation: CASNGEGRTEAFF.

In DNA, the CDR3 is TGTGCCAGCAGTTTCGGACATGGGACGGGCAATGAGCAGTTCTTC. This encodes CASSFGHGTGNEQFF. The rearrangement uses TRBV6-5 and TRBJ2-1; D possibly matches TRBD1 or TRBD2 (5 bases each). Trimming cost V 4 bases and J 6 bases, with 16 bases left between them. Germline V gives CDR1 MNHEY, CDR2 SVGAGI. There are 15 residues in the CDR3.

V is TRBV18 and J is TRBJ2-7, with 8 bases matching TRBD1. The CDR3 runs to 15 residues. V was pared by 3 bases and J by 1 base, with 5 bases of the junction left unmatched. In germline, CDR1 is KGHSH, CDR2 LQKENI. CDR3 in DNA: TGTGCCAGCTCACCTGGGACAGGAGCTTCCTACGAGCAGTACTTC. It encodes CASSPGTGASYEQYF.

The chain links TRBV5-1 to TRBJ2-5; no reliable D call. The DNA end is more similar to TRBJ2-7, so the J call may be wrong. The CDR3 sequence is 13 residues long. CDR1 and CDR2 (germline): SGHRS, YFSETQ. CDR3 bases: TGCGCCAGCAGCTTTGACTTGGATACCGAGCAGTACTTC. Translated, it gives CASSFDLDTEQYF.

The V gene is TRBV10-3, the J gene TRBJ2-1; TRBD2 agrees at 10 bases. The CDR3 has 14 amino acids. The trim removed 6 bases at V and 5 bases at J, leaving 4 bases unmatched. In germline, CDR1 is ENHRY, CDR2 SYGVKD. CDR3 in DNA: TGTGCCATCAGAAGGAGCGGGGGGGACAATGAGCAGTTCTTC. Translated, it gives CAIRRSGGDNEQFF.

This clone was observed a single time. The chain recombines TRBV11-2 with TRBJ1-4; possibly TRBD1 for D (6 bases). The germline V and J ends were trimmed by 2 bases and 0 bases, with 13 bases remaining between them. The CDR3 runs 17 residues. Per germline, CDR1 SGHAT and CDR2 FQNNGV. CDR3 DNA: TGTGCCAGCAGCTTAAGGGGGACGGGGACAACTAATGAAAAACTGTTTTTT. Translating gives CASSLRGTGTTNEKLFF. The whole variable domain, remainder taken from reference TRBV11-2 and TRBJ1-4, is EAGVAQSPRYKIIEKRQSVAFWCNPISGHATLYWYQQILGQGPKLLIQFQNNGVVDDSQLPKDRFSAERLKGVDSTLKIQPAKLEDSAVYLCASSLRGTGTTNEKLFFGSGTQLSVL.

Comments on this clone: The sample carries other DNA sequences with the same CDR3. The chain uses TRBV28 and TRBJ1-1; D might be TRBD1 (6 bases). The germline V gene has CDR1 MDHEN and CDR2 SYDVKM. V was trimmed by 7 bases and J by 2 bases, leaving 14 bases between them. The CDR3 has 14 amino acids. As DNA, the CDR3 is TGTGCCAGCATTCCAGGGACACTAAACACTGAAGCTTTCTTT. As protein: CASIPGTLNTEAFF.

Concerning this clone: Other DNA variants within this sample encode the same CDR3. CDR3 sequence: CASSLDWGQPQHF. The CDR3 coding sequence is TGTGCCAGCAGCTTAGATTGGGGGCAGCCCCAGCATTTT. The chain links TRBV7-2 to TRBJ1-5; TRBD1 might be the D (5 bases). CDR3 length equals 13 residues. CDR1 and CDR2 from the germline V gene are SGHTA and FQGNSA. Trimming stripped 1 base from V and 7 bases from J, with 8 bases between.

The CDR3 DNA reads TGCAGCGTAAACAGGGGAACCTACGAGCAGTACTTC. This codes for CSVNRGTYEQYF. The V call is TRBV29-1, the J call TRBJ2-7, with TRBD1 matching over 7 bases. CDR3 size: 12 residues. The V and J ends lost 6 bases and 2 bases, in that order; junction bases with no gene match: 4. CDR1 and CDR2 (germline): SQVTM, ANQGSEA.

This sequence joins TRBV5-4 and TRBJ2-4, with a tentative D call TRBD1 (6 bases). The CDR3 is 14 amino acids. Trimming removed 1 base from V and 7 bases from J, with 12 bases in between. Looked up from germline, CDR1 is SGHNT and CDR2 is YYREEE (reference sequence). In DNA, the CDR3 is TGTGCCAGCAGCTTGTATCAGGGGTCGAACATTCAGTACTTC. Protein product: CASSLYQGSNIQYF.